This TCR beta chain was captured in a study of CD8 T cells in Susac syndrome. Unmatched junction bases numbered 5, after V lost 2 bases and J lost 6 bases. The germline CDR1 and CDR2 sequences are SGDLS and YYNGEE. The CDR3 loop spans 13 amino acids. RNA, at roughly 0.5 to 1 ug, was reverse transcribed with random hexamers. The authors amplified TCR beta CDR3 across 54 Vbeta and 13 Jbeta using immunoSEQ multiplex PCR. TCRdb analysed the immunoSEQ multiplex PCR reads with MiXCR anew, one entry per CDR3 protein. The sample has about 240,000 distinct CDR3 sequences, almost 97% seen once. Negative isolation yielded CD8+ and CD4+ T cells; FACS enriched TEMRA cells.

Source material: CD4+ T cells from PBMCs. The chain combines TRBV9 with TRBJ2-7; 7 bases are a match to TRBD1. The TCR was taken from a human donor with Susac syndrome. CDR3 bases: TGTGCCAGCAGCGTCACGGCAGGGGGCGAGCAGTACTTC. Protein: CASSVTAGGEQYF.